The 25 T cell receptor beta chains presented below share a single source sample, sequenced in a study of blood T cell repertoires in COVID-19. Clones were read by immunoSEQ multiplex PCR, and TCRdb kept only the in-frame ones, dropping some. The sample lists about 380,000 clones, less than 85% occurring once. Input material: peripheral blood. All receptors come from a woman aged 18 to 35 with acute or convalescent COVID-19.

The V call is TRBV3-1 (or the pseudogene TRBV3-2), the J call TRBJ2-5; D remains ambiguous. The ends were cut back, 0 bases at V and 5 bases at J, with 10 bases in the middle. CDR1 LGHDT and CDR2 YNNKEL come from the germline V gene (reference sequence). The CDR3 consists of 14 residues. CDR3 residues: CASSQENSGETQYF. The CDR3 DNA sequence: TGTGCCAGCAGCCAAGAGAATTCCGGGGAGACCCAGTACTTC.

The chain recombines TRBV28 with TRBJ1-2; 10 positions match TRBD1. CDR3 length equals 16 residues. Per the germline V gene, CDR1 is MDHEN and CDR2 is SYDVKM. V shed 5 bases and J 4 bases; nucleotides not matched to a gene: 10. The CDR3 bases are TGTGCCAGCAGTCCGGGGACAGGGGTTGAGGCCTATGGCTACACCTTC. It specifies CASSPGTGVEAYGYTF.

The chain has TRBV2 and TRBJ2-6; D gene ambiguous. Germline CDR1 is SNHLY and CDR2 is FYNNEI. Trimming stripped 5 bases from V and 2 bases from J, with 10 bases between. There are 15 residues in the CDR3. CDR3 protein: CASSLSPPGANVLTF. The CDR3 DNA reads TGTGCCAGCAGTCTAAGTCCACCTGGGGCCAACGTCCTGACTTTC.

The V gene is TRBV6-1, the J gene TRBJ2-1; 7 bases map to TRBD1. V lost 3 bases to trimming and J lost 7 bases; unmatched junction nucleotides: 9. The CDR3 is 15 amino acids. CDR1 is MNHNS and CDR2 is SASEGT in the germline V gene. The CDR3 region is CASSDEGARRNEQFF. The CDR3 coding sequence is TGTGCCAGCAGTGACGAGGGGGCTAGGAGGAATGAGCAGTTCTTC.

J is TRBJ2-1 and V is TRBV6-6; 7 nucleotides line up with TRBD1. Germline assignment: CDR1 MNHNY and CDR2 SVGAGI (reference sequence). Trimming cost V 4 bases and J 12 bases; bases outside gene matches: 6. The CDR3 is made up of 12 amino acids. The CDR3 sequence: CASSFGTEVQFF. For the CDR3, the DNA is TGTGCCAGCAGTTTTGGGACAGAGGTGCAGTTCTTC.

The rearrangement joins TRBV10-3 to TRBJ2-1; 11 nucleotides match TRBD2. Germline-derived CDR1 and CDR2 are ENHRY and SYGVKD. The V and J ends lost 3 bases and 10 bases, in that order; junction bases with no gene match: 11. The CDR3 has 16 residues. The CDR3 sequence is CAISDQREVAGGEQFF. The CDR3 DNA reads as TGTGCCATCAGTGACCAGCGCGAGGTAGCGGGGGGGGAGCAGTTCTTC.

This rearrangement joins TRBV9 to TRBJ2-1; 8 nucleotides align to TRBD2. J gave up 5 bases and V 3 bases, and 7 bases lay outside the gene matches. This CDR3 region has 15 residues. Looked up from germline, CDR1 is SGDLS and CDR2 is YYNGEE. The CDR3 sequence is CASSGPSGWDNEQFF. The CDR3 nucleotides read TGTGCCAGCAGCGGACCTAGCGGGTGGGACAATGAGCAGTTCTTC.

The chain recombines TRBV10-1 with TRBJ2-1, with D maybe TRBD2 (6 bases). CDR1 and CDR2 from the germline V gene are WNHNN and SYGVQD (reference sequence). Trimming took off 0 bases at V and 8 bases at J, with 17 bases between the two ends. This CDR3 is built from 16 residues. DNA for the CDR3: TGCGCCAGCAGTGAGTCCGGGAGACCCGATGAGGATGAGCAGTTCTTC. This sequence encodes CASSESGRPDEDEQFF.

The CDR3 loop is CASSSAGGHQETQYF. CDR3 nucleotide sequence: TGTGCCAGCAGCTCGGCGGGGGGACACCAAGAGACCCAGTACTTC. J is TRBJ2-5 and V is TRBV9; 8 bases match TRBD2. V gave up 4 bases and J gave up 0 bases; unmatched junction bases: 5. The germline V gene encodes CDR1 SGDLS and CDR2 YYNGEE. CDR3 length: 15 amino acids.

The chain carries TRBV9 and TRBJ2-2; maybe TRBD2 (6 bases). The V gene lost 5 bases and the J gene lost 8 bases, with 13 bases spanning the gap. This CDR3 is built from 13 residues. The germline V gene encodes CDR1 SGDLS and CDR2 YYNGEE. The CDR3 protein is CASRVDGGGELFF. In DNA form, the CDR3 reads TGTGCCAGCAGGGTCGACGGAGGGGGGGAGCTGTTTTTT.

CDR3 coding DNA: TGCAGCGTTGAGACAGATGGCTACACCTTC. Protein: CSVETDGYTF. The chain recombines TRBV29-1 with TRBJ1-2; weak D call: TRBD1 (5 bases). V lost 3 bases, J lost 6 bases, and 5 bases lay in between. The CDR3 loop spans 10 amino acids. The germline V gene encodes CDR1 SQVTM and CDR2 ANQGSEA.

The rearrangement uses TRBV14 and TRBJ2-7, with D possibly being TRBD2 (6 bases). Germline assignment: CDR1 SGHDN and CDR2 FVKESK. Trimming shortened V by 1 base and J by 7 bases, and 20 bases separated the two germline ends. The CDR3 spans 16 residues. The CDR3 spells CASSQGPDYLLHEQYF. CDR3 sequence (DNA): TGTGCCAGCAGCCAAGGTCCGGACTACCTCCTTCATGAGCAGTACTTC.

The rearrangement uses TRBV18 and TRBJ2-2; D perhaps matches TRBD1 (6 bases). Trimming removed 1 base at V and 2 bases at J, with 8 bases between. The germline V gene has CDR1 KGHSH and CDR2 LQKENI. The CDR3 has 15 amino acids. CDR3 in amino acids: CASSPQGVNTGELFF. DNA for the CDR3: TGTGCCAGCTCACCACAGGGGGTTAACACCGGGGAGCTGTTTTTT.

This clone occurred once. V gene TRBV6-5 combines with J gene TRBJ2-7, with 12 bases lining up with TRBD2. The CDR3 extends over 15 amino acids. Germline V lookup: CDR1 MNHEY, CDR2 SVGAGI. The junction had 8 bases not matched to a gene; V was cut back by 6 bases and J by 5 bases. CDR3 bases: TGTGCCAGCAGCCGAGGACTAGCGGGGCAGGACGAGCAGTACTTC. Its translation is CASSRGLAGQDEQYF.

This clone was seen once. The CDR3 loop is CASCGREGDEQFF. In DNA, the CDR3 is TGTGCCAGCTGCGGGCGGGAGGGCGATGAGCAGTTCTTC. The chain joins TRBV6-5 to TRBJ2-1; 9 bases map to TRBD2. Germline lookup yields CDR1 MNHEY and CDR2 SVGAGI. This CDR3 comprises 13 residues. V shed 8 bases and J 8 bases; nucleotides not matched to a gene: 7.

The V and J genes are TRBV2 and TRBJ1-5, with 8 positions matching TRBD1. Unmatched junction bases numbered 8, after V lost 4 bases and J lost 6 bases. The V gene's germline CDR1 is SNHLY and CDR2 FYNNEI. This CDR3 region has 15 residues. The CDR3 DNA sequence: TGTGCCAGCAGTGGCCCGACAGGGGAGGGTCAGCCCCAGCATTTT. Translated: CASSGPTGEGQPQHF.

The rearrangement uses TRBV5-1 and TRBJ2-1; TRBD2 might be the D (5 bases). The V and J ends lost 2 bases and 0 bases respectively, with 9 bases between them. CDR3 length equals 15 residues. Germline CDR1 SGHRS, CDR2 YFSETQ. The chain's CDR3 is CASSFDYSSYNEQFF. The CDR3 region has the DNA TGCGCCAGCAGCTTTGACTATAGCTCCTACAATGAGCAGTTCTTC.

The chain employs TRBV30 and TRBJ1-5; 7 bases agree with TRBD1. V was pared by 1 base and J by 6 bases, with 6 bases of the junction left unmatched. The germline V gene encodes CDR1 GTSNPN and CDR2 SVGIG (reference sequence). The CDR3 is made up of 14 amino acids. The CDR3 sequence: CAWSAGQDSQPQHF. The CDR3 DNA reads as TGTGCCTGGAGTGCCGGACAGGATAGTCAGCCCCAGCATTTT.

The chain combines TRBV24-1 with TRBJ1-1, with TRBD1 as a possible D gene (5 bases). Germline V gene lookup returns CDR1 KGHDR and CDR2 SFDVKD. The CDR3 runs 13 residues. Deletions cut 5 bases from V and 8 bases from J, with 14 bases between. CDR3 loop: CATSAGRAGEAFF. The DNA for the CDR3 is TGTGCCACCAGTGCCGGCAGGGCGGGAGAAGCTTTCTTT.

J is TRBJ2-3 and V is TRBV18; 10 positions agree with TRBD2. Germline assignment: CDR1 KGHSH and CDR2 LQKENI. V gave up 4 bases and J gave up 6 bases; unmatched junction bases: 7. There are 15 residues in the CDR3. The DNA of the CDR3 is TGTGCCAGCTCACTACGGACTAGCGGAGGGGATACGCAGTATTTT. Amino acids: CASSLRTSGGDTQYF.

The gene calls are TRBV6-5 and TRBJ2-7; tentatively, D is TRBD2 (5 bases). The CDR3 spans 14 residues. Germline V lookup: CDR1 MNHEY, CDR2 SVGAGI. V dropped 7 bases and J dropped 6 bases, with 19 bases sitting between them. DNA for the CDR3: TGTGCCAGCAAGCGATTCGGGGTTCAAGGCGAGCAGTACTTC. Protein sequence: CASKRFGVQGEQYF.

The chain employs TRBV19 and TRBJ2-1; 9 nucleotides align to TRBD2. Germline V lookup: CDR1 LNHDA, CDR2 SQIVND (reference sequence). The CDR3 covers 17 residues. V shed 0 bases and J 7 bases; nucleotides not matched to a gene: 10. The CDR3 protein is CASSIDPPGLARNEQFF. The CDR3 nucleotides are TGTGCCAGTAGTATAGACCCTCCGGGACTAGCAAGGAATGAGCAGTTCTTC.

This chain connects TRBV28 to TRBJ1-1; D perhaps matches TRBD1 (5 bases). Trimming left V 8 bases short and J 4 bases short, with 11 bases between. The length of the CDR3 is 12 residues. Germline CDR1 and CDR2: MDHEN and SYDVKM. The CDR3 region is CASGGVGTEAFF. The CDR3 nucleotides are TGTGCCAGCGGGGGGGTTGGCACTGAAGCTTTCTTT.

The chain couples TRBV9 to TRBJ2-1, with 10 bases lining up with TRBD2. CDR1 is SGDLS and CDR2 is YYNGEE in the germline V gene. V was pared by 7 bases and J by 8 bases, with 6 bases of the junction left unmatched. CDR3 length: 13 amino acids. The CDR3 sequence: CASERGGQDEQFF. CDR3 in DNA: TGTGCCAGCGAGCGGGGGGGCCAGGATGAGCAGTTCTTC.

The DNA of the CDR3 is TGCAGCTACAAACAGCGAAACACCATATATTTT. It yields the protein CSYKQRNTIYF. The chain employs TRBV29-1 and TRBJ1-3, with unresolved D. The germline gives CDR1 SQVTM, CDR2 ANQGSEA. Trimming left V 8 bases short and J 5 bases short, with 10 bases between. The CDR3 has 11 amino acids.